This note documents a single TCR beta chain sequence. The data derive from a study of cytomegalovirus exposure and HLA in healthy donors. The study ran its PCR with 60 Vbeta and 13 Jbeta primers. Libraries were prepared by immunoSEQ multiplex PCR; TCRdb keeps only in-frame clonotypes and omits some of them. This table holds roughly 200,000 clones, more than 60% found once. Germline lookup yields CDR1 SGHVS and CDR2 FQNEAQ. Trimming removed 2 bases from V and 5 bases from J, with 6 bases in between. The CDR3 extends over 12 amino acids. The TCR sequence derives from a woman aged 55 to 70 in good health and CMV-seropositive. The chain uses TRBV7-8 and TRBJ1-2; no definite D call. The specimen sequenced was PBMCs. CDR3 residues: CASSLRDYGYTF. The CDR3 nucleotides read TGTGCCAGCAGCTTACGAGATTATGGCTACACCTTC.